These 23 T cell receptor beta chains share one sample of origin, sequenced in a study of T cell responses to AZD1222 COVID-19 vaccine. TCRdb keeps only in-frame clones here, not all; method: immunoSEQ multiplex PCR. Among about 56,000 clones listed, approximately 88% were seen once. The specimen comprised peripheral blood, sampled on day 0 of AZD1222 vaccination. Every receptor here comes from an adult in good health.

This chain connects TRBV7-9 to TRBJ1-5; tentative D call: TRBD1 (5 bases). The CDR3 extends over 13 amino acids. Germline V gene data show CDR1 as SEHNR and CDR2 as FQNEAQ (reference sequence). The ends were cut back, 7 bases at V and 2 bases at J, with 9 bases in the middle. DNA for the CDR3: TGTGCCAGCACCCGGGACGGCAATCAGCCCCAGCATTTT. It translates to CASTRDGNQPQHF.

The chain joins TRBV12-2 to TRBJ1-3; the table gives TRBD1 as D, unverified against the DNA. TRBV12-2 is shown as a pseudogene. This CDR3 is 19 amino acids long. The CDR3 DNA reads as TGTGCAAGTCGCTCACGTCAGGGGAGCCGGTCGAGCTCTGGAAACACCATATATTTT. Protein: CASRSRQGSRSSSGNTIYF.

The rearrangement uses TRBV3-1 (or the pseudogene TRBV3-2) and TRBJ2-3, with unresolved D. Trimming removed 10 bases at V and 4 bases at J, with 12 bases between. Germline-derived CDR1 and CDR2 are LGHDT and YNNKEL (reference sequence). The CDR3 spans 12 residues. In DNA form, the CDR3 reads TGTGCCACCTCCCATGGGCCAGATACGCAGTATTTT. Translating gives CATSHGPDTQYF.

The CDR3 sequence: CSASGDRENQPQHF. Here the CDR3 DNA reads TGCAGTGCTAGTGGGGACAGAGAGAATCAGCCCCAGCATTTT. This rearrangement joins TRBV20-1 to TRBJ1-5; 7 nucleotides line up with TRBD1. Germline V gene data show CDR1 as DFQATT and CDR2 as SNEGSKA (reference sequence). The J segment lost 4 bases and the V segment lost 3 bases, leaving 6 bases of the junction unmatched. The CDR3 runs to 14 residues.

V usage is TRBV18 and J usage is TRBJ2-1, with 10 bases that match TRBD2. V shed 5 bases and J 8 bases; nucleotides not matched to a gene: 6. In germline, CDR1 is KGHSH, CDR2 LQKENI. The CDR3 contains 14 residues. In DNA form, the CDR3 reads TGTGCCAGCTCAAGAGCGGGAGGGGTCGATGAGCAGTTCTTC. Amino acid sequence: CASSRAGGVDEQFF.

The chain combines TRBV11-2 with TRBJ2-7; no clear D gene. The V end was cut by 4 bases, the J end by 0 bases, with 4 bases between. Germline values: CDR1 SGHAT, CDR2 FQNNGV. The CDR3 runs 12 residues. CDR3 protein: CASSSDSYEQYF. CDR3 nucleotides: TGTGCCAGCAGCTCCGACTCCTACGAGCAGTACTTC.

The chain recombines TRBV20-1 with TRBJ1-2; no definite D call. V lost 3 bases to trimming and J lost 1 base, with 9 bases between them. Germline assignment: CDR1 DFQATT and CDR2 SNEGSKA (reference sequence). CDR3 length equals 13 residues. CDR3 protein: CSASLGGNYGYTF. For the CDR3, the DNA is TGCAGTGCTAGTCTGGGAGGTAACTATGGCTACACCTTC.

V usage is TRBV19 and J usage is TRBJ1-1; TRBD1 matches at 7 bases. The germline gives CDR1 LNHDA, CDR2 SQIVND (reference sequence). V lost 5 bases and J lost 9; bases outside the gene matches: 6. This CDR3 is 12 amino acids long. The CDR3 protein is CASSARDSQAFF. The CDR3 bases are TGTGCCAGTAGTGCGCGGGACAGTCAAGCTTTCTTT. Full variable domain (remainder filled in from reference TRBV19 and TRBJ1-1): DGGITQSPKYLFRKEGQNVTLSCEQNLNHDAMYWYRQDPGQGLRLIYYSQIVNDFQKGDIAEGYSVSREKKESFPLTVTSAQKNPTAFYLCASSARDSQAFFGQGTRLTVV.

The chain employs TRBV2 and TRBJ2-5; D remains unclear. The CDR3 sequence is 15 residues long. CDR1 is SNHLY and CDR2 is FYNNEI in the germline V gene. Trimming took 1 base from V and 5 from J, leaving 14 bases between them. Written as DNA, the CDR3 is TGTGCCAGCAGTGAAGTAAGAGCAACAAGGGAGACCCAGTACTTC. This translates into CASSEVRATRETQYF.

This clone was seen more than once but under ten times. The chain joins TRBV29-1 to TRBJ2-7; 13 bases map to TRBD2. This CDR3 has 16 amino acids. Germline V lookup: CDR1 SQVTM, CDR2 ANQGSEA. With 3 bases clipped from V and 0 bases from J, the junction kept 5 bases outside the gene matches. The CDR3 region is CSVEGLAGSSSYEQYF. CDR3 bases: TGCAGCGTTGAGGGACTAGCGGGGTCTAGCTCCTACGAGCAGTACTTC.

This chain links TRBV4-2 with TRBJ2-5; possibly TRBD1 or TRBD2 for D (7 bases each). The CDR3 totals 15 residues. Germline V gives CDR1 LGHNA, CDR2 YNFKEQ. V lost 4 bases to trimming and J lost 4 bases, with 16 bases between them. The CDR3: CASSPRGGGIETQYF. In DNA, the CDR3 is TGTGCCAGCAGCCCCCGGGGAGGGGGCATAGAGACCCAGTACTTC.

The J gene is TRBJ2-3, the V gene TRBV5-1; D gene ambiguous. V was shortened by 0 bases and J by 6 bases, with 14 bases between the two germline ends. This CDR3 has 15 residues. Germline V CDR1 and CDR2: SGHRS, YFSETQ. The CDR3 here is CASSLVGPLEDTQYF. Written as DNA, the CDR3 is TGCGCCAGCAGCTTGGTAGGCCCACTGGAGGATACGCAGTATTTT.

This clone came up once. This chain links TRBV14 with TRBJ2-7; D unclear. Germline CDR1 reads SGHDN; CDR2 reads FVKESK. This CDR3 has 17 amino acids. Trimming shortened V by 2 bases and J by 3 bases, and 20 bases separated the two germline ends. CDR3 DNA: TGTGCCAGCAGCCAATCATTAGCAGGCCGGTCGTTCTACGAGCAGTACTTC. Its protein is CASSQSLAGRSFYEQYF. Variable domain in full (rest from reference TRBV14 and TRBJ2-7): EAGVTQFPSHSVIEKGQTVTLRCDPISGHDNLYWYRRVMGKEIKFLLHFVKESKQDESGMPNNRFLAERTGGTYSTLKVQPAELEDSGVYFCASSQSLAGRSFYEQYFGPGTRLTVT.

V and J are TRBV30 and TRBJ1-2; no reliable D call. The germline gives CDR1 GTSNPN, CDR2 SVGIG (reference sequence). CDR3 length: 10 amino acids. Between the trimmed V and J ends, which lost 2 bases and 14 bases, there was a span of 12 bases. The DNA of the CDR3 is TGTGCCTGGAGTCCGCCTCATAGGACCTTC. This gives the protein CAWSPPHRTF. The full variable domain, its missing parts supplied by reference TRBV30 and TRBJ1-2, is SQTIHQWPATLVQPVGSPLSLECTVEGTSNPNLYWYRQAAGRGLQLLFYSVGIGQISSEVPQNLSASRPQDRQFILSSKKLLLSDSGFYLCAWSPPHRTFGSGTRLTVV.

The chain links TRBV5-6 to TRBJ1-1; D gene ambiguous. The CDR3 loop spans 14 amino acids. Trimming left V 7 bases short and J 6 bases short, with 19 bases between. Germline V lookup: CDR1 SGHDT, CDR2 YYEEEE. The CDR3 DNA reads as TGTGCCAGCTCGCCCCCGTCGGGGTACTCTGAAGCTTTCTTT. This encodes CASSPPSGYSEAFF.

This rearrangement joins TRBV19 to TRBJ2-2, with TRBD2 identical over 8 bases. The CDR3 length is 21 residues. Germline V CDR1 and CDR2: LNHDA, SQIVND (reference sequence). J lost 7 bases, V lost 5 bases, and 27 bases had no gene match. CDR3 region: CASSPRTGRGGTPGGGGELFF. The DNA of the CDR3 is TGTGCCAGTAGTCCTCGAACAGGGCGCGGGGGGACCCCCGGAGGGGGCGGGGAGCTGTTTTTT.

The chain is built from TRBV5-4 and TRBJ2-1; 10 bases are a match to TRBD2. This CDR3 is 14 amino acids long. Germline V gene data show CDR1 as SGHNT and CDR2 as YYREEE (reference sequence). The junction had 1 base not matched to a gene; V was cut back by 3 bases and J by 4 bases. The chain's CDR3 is CASSWTSGYNEQFF. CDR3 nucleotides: TGTGCCAGCAGCTGGACTAGCGGTTACAATGAGCAGTTCTTC.

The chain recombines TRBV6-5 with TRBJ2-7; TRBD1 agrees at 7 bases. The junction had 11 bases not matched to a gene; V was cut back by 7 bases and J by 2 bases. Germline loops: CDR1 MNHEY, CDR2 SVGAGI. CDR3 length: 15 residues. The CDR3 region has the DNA TGTGCCAGCACCAAAAGACAGGGTAGAACCTACGAGCAGTACTTC. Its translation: CASTKRQGRTYEQYF.

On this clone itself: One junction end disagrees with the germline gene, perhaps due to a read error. Here the CDR3 reads CASSLASGNPGELFF. CDR3 nucleotides: TGTGCCAGCAGCTTGGCCAGCGGGAACCCCGGGGAGCTGTTTTTT. V is TRBV5-4 and J is TRBJ2-2; 7 nucleotides align to TRBD2. Germline-derived CDR1 and CDR2 are SGHNT and YYREEE (reference sequence). The CDR3 covers 15 residues.

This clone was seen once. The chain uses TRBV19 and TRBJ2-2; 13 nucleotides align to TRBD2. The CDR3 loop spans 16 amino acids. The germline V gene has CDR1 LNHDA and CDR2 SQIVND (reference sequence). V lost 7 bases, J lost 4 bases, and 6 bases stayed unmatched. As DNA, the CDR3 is TGTGCCAGTACGACTAGCGGGAGGTCTGGCACCGGGGAGCTGTTTTTT. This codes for CASTTSGRSGTGELFF.

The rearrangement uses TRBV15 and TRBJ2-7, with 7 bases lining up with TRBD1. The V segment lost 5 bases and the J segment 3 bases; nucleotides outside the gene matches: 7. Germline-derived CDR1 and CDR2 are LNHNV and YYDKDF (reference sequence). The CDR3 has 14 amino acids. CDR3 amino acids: CATSYPGQHYEQYF. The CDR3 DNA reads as TGTGCCACCAGCTACCCGGGACAGCACTACGAGCAGTACTTC.

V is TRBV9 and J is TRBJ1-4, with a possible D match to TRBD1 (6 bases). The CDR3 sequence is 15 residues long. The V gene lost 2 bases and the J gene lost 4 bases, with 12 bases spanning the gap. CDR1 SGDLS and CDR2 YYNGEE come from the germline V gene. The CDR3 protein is CASSVTGQINEKLFF. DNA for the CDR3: TGTGCCAGCAGCGTGACAGGACAGATTAATGAAAAACTGTTTTTT.

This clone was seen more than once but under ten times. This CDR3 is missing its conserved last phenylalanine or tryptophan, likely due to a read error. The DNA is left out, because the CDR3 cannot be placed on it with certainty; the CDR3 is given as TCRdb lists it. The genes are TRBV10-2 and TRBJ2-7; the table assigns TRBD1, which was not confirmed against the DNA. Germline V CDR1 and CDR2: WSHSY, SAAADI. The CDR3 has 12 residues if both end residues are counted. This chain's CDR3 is CASSENGDRGTL.